This note documents a single TCR beta chain sequence. The sample holds a few counts of this clonotype. Its specific antigen is unknown. No much larger clone is present one base from it, and per-base qualities are unavailable. This sample was taken from a study of blood T cells in healthy people across ages (dated by TCRdb to about 2015). Describing the broader study: In model experiments, template switching captured roughly one uniquely barcoded TCR beta cDNA molecule for every two T cells. Donors of different ages were randomly distributed across sequencing lanes to avoid experimental bias. Two additional independent replicas of 1 million unique cDNA reads from the same blood draw were analyzed for two donors (one aged 18 to 29 and one aged 80 or older). Four age groups were formed from the donors: young (average about 15 years), middle-aged (less than 40), aged (about 68) and long-lived (around 80). The study measured age-related changes in TCR beta repertoire diversity using deep sequencing normalized with unique cDNA molecular identifiers.

CDR1 and CDR2 were assigned from the germline V gene as ENHRY and SYGVKD. V lost 0 bases and J lost 4 bases, and the count of bases not matched to a germline gene is 5. From cysteine to phenylalanine, the CDR3 is 15 amino acids long. The read is trimmed to its CDR3 DNA, 45 bases read in frame from base 1. General conclusions and limits of the study: There was a strong correlation between observed TCR beta diversity and the percentage of naive T cells measured by flow cytometry. As age increased, observed TCR beta diversity per million T cells dropped in a roughly linear way, and a significant reduction was already evident by age 40. Compared with the aged group, more naive CD4+ T cells, fewer expanded clones and increased TCR diversity were shown by the long-lived group, suggesting age selection. The CMV infection status of donors was not known, potentially confounding age-related changes in expanded clonotypes. Estimates of total diversity based on one million sequenced T cells were considered lower bounds and underestimates. Bulk unsorted PBMC profiling prevented conclusive comparison of naive and antigen-experienced compartments.

The donors were roughly 40 Caucasian individuals from Russia, aged roughly 6 to 100 years, who were systemically healthy. Around 10 milliliters of peripheral blood were drawn from each donor into EDTA-treated Vacutainer tubes. Ficoll-Paque density-gradient centrifugation was used to isolate PBMCs, with at least 7 million per sample. Total RNA, at least 6 micrograms per sample, was extracted from PBMCs with Trizol reagent. Naive CD45RAhigh/CD27high T cell percentages were measured by flow cytometry on a PBMC aliquot from every donor. The protocol used for the library was 5' RACE. Sequenced using an Illumina HiSeq 2500. The second PCR ran for about 7 to 11 cycles and used a J-beta primer mix along with a sample-barcoded 5' primer. A unique molecular identifier was introduced onto each TCR beta cDNA molecule by a template-switch 5' adaptor carrying 12 random nucleotides. Each sample yielded at least 2.5 million CDR3-containing paired-end reads. First-strand cDNA synthesis was performed from all RNA using the Mint cDNA synthesis kit, with priming by a TRBC-specific oligonucleotide. Following uracil-DNA glycosylase treatment, a first 18-cycle PCR with universal primers M1SS and BC2_uni_R was performed on all cDNA. In the source study's methods: For normalization, 1 million high-quality reads, each with a distinct molecular identifier, were randomly selected from each sample. Reads sharing molecular identifiers were discarded rather than binned into consensus sequences. CDR3 identification, clonotype clustering and error correction used MiTCR with a Q25 quality threshold and the strictest error-elimination algorithm. A nonparametric unseen species model with Euler transformation was used to estimate lower-bound total TCR beta diversity. In-frame beta chains were kept once TCRdb had trimmed the public reads at Q25 with fastp and called clones with MiXCR. Each entry merges the rows of one CDR3 protein and shows their most common DNA and genes. None of the V and J calls come from the authors' own analysis; TCRdb made them. The sample contains over 1,300,000 distinct CDR3 sequences, approximately 63% of them found a single time. 5.5% to 8% of the sample is taken by the ten largest.

The sequence was collected from a man aged 18 to 35 in good health. The chain joins TRBV10-3 to TRBJ1-2; TRBD1 aligns with 7 central bases. The sequencing sample was made of blood. This receptor has the CDR3 CAISESQDRIYGYTF. Here is the DNA: TGTGCCATCAGTGAGTCCCAGGACAGGATCTATGGCTACACCTTC.